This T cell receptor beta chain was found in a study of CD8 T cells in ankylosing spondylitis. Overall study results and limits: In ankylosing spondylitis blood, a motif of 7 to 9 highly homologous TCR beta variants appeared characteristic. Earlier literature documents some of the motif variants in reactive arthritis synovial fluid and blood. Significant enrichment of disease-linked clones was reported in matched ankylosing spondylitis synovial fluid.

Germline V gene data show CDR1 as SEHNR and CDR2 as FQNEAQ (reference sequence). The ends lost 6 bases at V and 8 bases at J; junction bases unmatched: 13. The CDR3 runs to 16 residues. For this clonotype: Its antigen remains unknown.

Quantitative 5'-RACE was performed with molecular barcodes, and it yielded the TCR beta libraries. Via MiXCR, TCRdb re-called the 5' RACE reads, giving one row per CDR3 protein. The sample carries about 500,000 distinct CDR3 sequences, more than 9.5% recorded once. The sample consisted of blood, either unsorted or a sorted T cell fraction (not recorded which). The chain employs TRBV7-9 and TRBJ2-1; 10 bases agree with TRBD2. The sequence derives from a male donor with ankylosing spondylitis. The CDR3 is CASSRAGGPLFDEQFF. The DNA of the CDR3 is TGTGCCAGCAGTCGAGCGGGAGGGCCTCTTTTCGATGAGCAGTTCTTC.